These 18 T cell receptor beta chains originate from one sample sequenced in a study of CD8 T cells in Susac syndrome. Reverse transcription of roughly 0.5 to 1 ug RNA was performed with random hexamers. TCRdb passed the immunoSEQ multiplex PCR reads through MiXCR, listing each CDR3 protein once. The table includes about 80,000 distinct CDR3 sequences, around 94% detected once. The material sequenced was CD8+ T cells from PBMCs. The receptors derive from a human donor in good health.

This chain uses TRBV4-1 with TRBJ2-2, with 9 bases lining up with TRBD1. The CDR3 spans 15 residues. Trimming took 4 bases from V and 9 from J; bases not matched to a gene: 9. The germline V gene encodes CDR1 MGHRA and CDR2 YSYEKL. CDR3 in amino acids: CASSPGTGILRELFF. DNA for the CDR3: TGCGCCAGCAGCCCCGGGACAGGGATTTTGAGGGAGCTGTTTTTT.

The rearrangement joins TRBV20-1 to TRBJ1-1; 7 nucleotides match TRBD1. The CDR3 sequence is 16 residues long. Germline CDR1 is DFQATT and CDR2 is SNEGSKA (reference sequence). V gave up 6 bases and J gave up 1 base; unmatched junction bases: 14. CDR3 nucleotide sequence: TGCAGTGCGGTTGAGACAGGGCCGAAGGGGAACACTGAAGCTTTCTTT. This translates into CSAVETGPKGNTEAFF.

V and J are TRBV4-3 and TRBJ2-1; D remains unclear. Germline CDR1 reads LGHNA; CDR2 reads YSLEER. V gave up 8 bases and J gave up 5 bases, with 16 bases separating them. This CDR3 is 14 amino acids long. Written as DNA, the CDR3 is TGCGCCAGCTCCACCGGGCCCCAAAACAATGAGCAGTTCTTC. Its translation is CASSTGPQNNEQFF.

The chain uses TRBV2 and TRBJ2-2; D perhaps matches TRBD1 (5 bases). V was shortened by 2 bases and J by 4 bases, with 20 bases between the two germline ends. The CDR3 runs 18 residues. Germline V gene data show CDR1 as SNHLY and CDR2 as FYNNEI. CDR3 bases: TGTGCCAGCAGTGAAAGTTGGCGACAGCCAGAAAGCACCGGGGAGCTGTTTTTT. Translated: CASSESWRQPESTGELFF.

This chain connects TRBV24-1 to TRBJ2-3, with D unresolved. V shed 5 bases and J shed 0 bases, with 5 bases lying between them. Germline lookup yields CDR1 KGHDR and CDR2 SFDVKD. CDR3 length equals 13 residues. The DNA for the CDR3 is TGTGCCACCAGTGTTGGTAGCACAGATACGCAGTATTTT. It codes for CATSVGSTDTQYF.

This clonotype was seen only once. The rearrangement uses TRBV29-1 and TRBJ2-7; no clear D gene. CDR1 and CDR2 from the germline V gene are SQVTM and ANQGSEA. This CDR3 is built from 13 residues. Trimming removed 4 bases at V and 3 bases at J, with 13 bases between. The CDR3 DNA reads TGCAGCGTTGGGCACAGAACTCTCTACGAGCAGTACGTC. Its translation: CSVGHRTLYEQYV.

The chain is built from TRBV2 and TRBJ2-7; D is perhaps TRBD1 (6 bases). CDR1 is SNHLY, CDR2 FYNNEI, per germline. This CDR3 is 12 amino acids long. With 8 bases removed from V and 2 bases from J, the gap between germline ends came to 10 bases. CDR3: CASLTGTYEQYF. The CDR3 region has the DNA TGTGCCAGCCTCACAGGGACCTACGAGCAGTACTTC.

CDR3 loop: CASSLSRGGNTEAFF. CDR3 coding DNA: TGTGCCAGCAGTTTATCGCGGGGAGGGAACACTGAAGCTTTCTTT. The rearrangement joins TRBV27 to TRBJ1-1; no clear D gene. V shed 0 bases and J shed 1 base, with 9 bases lying between them. CDR3 length equals 15 residues. Germline-derived CDR1 and CDR2 are MNHEY and SMNVEV (reference sequence).

The chain has TRBV9 and TRBJ2-5, with D possibly being TRBD1 (6 bases). In germline, CDR1 is SGDLS, CDR2 YYNGEE. The V end was cut by 3 bases, the J end by 1 base, with 10 bases between. The CDR3 sequence is 14 residues long. CDR3 DNA: TGTGCCAGCAGCGCCTGGGACACCCAAGAGACCCAGTACTTC. Its protein is CASSAWDTQETQYF.

This clonotype appeared once. V and J are TRBV6-5 and TRBJ2-1; D gene ambiguous. Trimming stripped 2 bases from V and 6 bases from J, with 11 bases between. Germline values: CDR1 MNHEY, CDR2 SVGAGI. CDR3 length: 14 amino acids. CDR3 amino acids: CASSYGLVPNEQFF. Written as DNA, the CDR3 is TGTGCCAGCAGTTACGGGTTGGTCCCCAATGAGCAGTTCTTC.

The chain couples TRBV6-5 to TRBJ2-1; 8 bases fit TRBD2. The CDR3 sequence is 16 residues long. CDR1 and CDR2 (germline): MNHEY, SVGAGI. J was trimmed by 8 bases and V by 4 bases; bases with no gene match: 13. CDR3 in amino acids: CASSFSTGGLADEQFF. The CDR3 DNA follows: TGTGCCAGCAGTTTCTCAACAGGAGGACTAGCAGATGAGCAGTTCTTC.

The chain employs TRBV5-4 and TRBJ2-7; TRBD1 might be the D (5 bases). The V end was cut by 2 bases, the J end by 0 bases, with 9 bases between. Germline lookup yields CDR1 SGHNT and CDR2 YYREEE (reference sequence). This CDR3 region has 14 residues. CDR3 protein: CASSLQVGSYEQYF. CDR3 coding DNA: TGTGCCAGCAGCTTACAGGTTGGCTCCTACGAGCAGTACTTC.

The chain has TRBV7-9 and TRBJ2-1; 9 bases match TRBD2. Looked up from germline, CDR1 is SEHNR and CDR2 is FQNEAQ (reference sequence). CDR3 size: 15 residues. The ends lost 4 bases at V and 4 bases at J; junction bases unmatched: 5. The CDR3 loop reads CASSSIAGVYNEQFF. CDR3 sequence (DNA): TGTGCCAGCAGCTCAATAGCGGGGGTATACAATGAGCAGTTCTTC. The entire variable domain, with the rest obtained from reference TRBV7-9 and TRBJ2-1, is as follows: DTGVSQNPRHKITKRGQNVTFRCDPISEHNRLYWYRQTLGQGPEFLTYFQNEAQLEKSRLLSDRFSAERPKGSFSTLEIQRTEQGDSAMYLCASSSIAGVYNEQFFGPGTRLTVL.

This sequence joins TRBV9 and TRBJ1-2; a possible D gene is TRBD1 (5 bases). V was shortened by 3 bases and J by 8 bases, with 8 bases between the two germline ends. The CDR3 has 11 residues. Germline-derived CDR1 and CDR2 are SGDLS and YYNGEE. DNA of the CDR3: TGTGCCAGCAGCGCCCCAGGGGGCTACACCTTC. Translated: CASSAPGGYTF.

The V and J genes are TRBV7-9 and TRBJ2-5; D is uncertain. V lost 0 bases, J lost 5 bases, and 4 bases lay in between. CDR1 and CDR2 from the germline V gene are SEHNR and FQNEAQ (reference sequence). The CDR3 extends over 12 amino acids. The CDR3 DNA reads as TGTGCCAGCAGCTTAGCCAAGGAGACCCAGTACTTC. This sequence encodes CASSLAKETQYF.

This clonotype appeared a few times. The V call is TRBV5-1, the J call TRBJ2-3; TRBD2 is a possible D gene (5 bases). The V gene's germline CDR1 is SGHRS and CDR2 YFSETQ. This CDR3 has 12 amino acids. With 4 bases removed from V and 4 bases from J, the gap between germline ends came to 7 bases. The CDR3 DNA follows: TGCGCCAGCAGCCCCGGGGCAGATACGCAGTATTTT. This codes for CASSPGADTQYF.

J is TRBJ1-5 and V is TRBV4-1, with D unresolved. Germline assignment: CDR1 MGHRA and CDR2 YSYEKL. Trimming removed 0 bases from V and 5 bases from J, with 11 bases in between. This CDR3 contains 15 residues. CDR3 bases: TGCGCCAGCAGCCAAGATGAGTTCCCCGATCAGCCCCAGCATTTT. This translates into CASSQDEFPDQPQHF.

This rearrangement joins TRBV12-3 or TRBV12-4 to TRBJ1-1, with 8 bases matching TRBD1. The CDR3 length is 14 residues. The junction had 8 bases not matched to a gene; V was cut back by 3 bases and J by 8 bases. Here the CDR3 reads CASSFSRTGMEAFF. CDR3 coding DNA: TGTGCCAGCAGTTTTTCTCGGACAGGGATGGAAGCTTTCTTT.